This TCR beta chain was identified during a study of CD8 T cells in Susac syndrome. RNA totalling roughly 0.45 to 1 ug underwent reverse transcription with random hexamers. Amplification of TCR beta CDR3 spanned 54 Vbeta and 13 Jbeta via immunoSEQ multiplex PCR. One entry per CDR3 protein, called by TCRdb with MiXCR from the immunoSEQ multiplex PCR reads. The table has about 430,000 distinct CDR3 sequences, approximately 85% seen once. Blood CD8+ and CD4+ T cells underwent high-throughput TCR beta sequencing. Patients with stable or active relapsing-remitting disease, all of them treatment-naive, made up the multiple sclerosis controls. Sequencing was carried out using CD8+ T cells from PBMCs. This receptor was obtained from a human donor with multiple sclerosis.

CDR3 sequence reads: CASSFRGSTYEQYF. In DNA, the CDR3 is TGCGCCAGCAGCTTCAGGGGTTCCACCTACGAGCAGTACTTC. The chain carries TRBV5-1 and TRBJ2-7; D is possibly TRBD1 (6 bases). V gave up 2 bases and J gave up 2 bases, with 11 bases separating them. The CDR3 covers 14 residues. The germline V gene encodes CDR1 SGHRS and CDR2 YFSETQ.